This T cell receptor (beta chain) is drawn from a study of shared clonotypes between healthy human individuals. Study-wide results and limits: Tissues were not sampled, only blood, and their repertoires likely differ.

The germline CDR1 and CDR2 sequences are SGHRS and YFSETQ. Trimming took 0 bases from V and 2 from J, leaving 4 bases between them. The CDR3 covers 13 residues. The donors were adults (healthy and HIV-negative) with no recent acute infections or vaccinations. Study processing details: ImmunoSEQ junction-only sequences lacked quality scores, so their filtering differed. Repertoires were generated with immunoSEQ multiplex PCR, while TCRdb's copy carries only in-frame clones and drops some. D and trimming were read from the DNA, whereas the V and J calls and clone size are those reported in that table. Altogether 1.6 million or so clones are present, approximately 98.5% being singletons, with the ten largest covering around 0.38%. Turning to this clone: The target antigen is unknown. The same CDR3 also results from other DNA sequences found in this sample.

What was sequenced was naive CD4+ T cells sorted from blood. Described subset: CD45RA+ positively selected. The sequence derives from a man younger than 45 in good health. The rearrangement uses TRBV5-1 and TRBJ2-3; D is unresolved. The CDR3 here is CASSLDLTDTQYF. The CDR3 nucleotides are TGCGCCAGCAGCTTGGACCTCACAGATACGCAGTATTTT.